The clone carrying this T cell receptor (beta chain) came up a few times. This record belongs to a study of cytomegalovirus exposure and HLA in healthy donors. V gave up 6 bases and J gave up 2 bases, with 13 bases separating them. Germline values: CDR1 KGHSH, CDR2 LQKENI. The CDR3 has 14 residues. The study ran its PCR with 60 Vbeta and 13 Jbeta primers. Sequencing used immunoSEQ multiplex PCR; TCRdb keeps in-frame clones, though not all of them. The sample has around 93,000 clones, 65% seen once. The sequencing sample was made of PBMCs. The chain employs TRBV18 and TRBJ1-2; TRBD1 might be the D (6 bases). This TCR came from a boy aged 5-17 years in good health and CMV-seropositive. CDR3 in DNA: TGTGCCAGCTCCTCCGGGACACCGAACTATGGCTACACCTTC. Its translation is CASSSGTPNYGYTF.